This T cell receptor (beta chain) was observed in a study of vaccination and CD4 T cells after COVID-19. This clonotype was counted only a few times. The antigen remains unidentified. The sample's treatment: roughly 11-day PBMC culture with coronavirus spike peptide pools or control peptides (ViraFEST assay). Cultured CD4+ T-cell DNA underwent Oncomine TCR Beta short-read sequencing. TCRdb ran MiXCR on the PCR reads and lists one entry per CDR3 protein. The sample consists of fewer than 11,000 distinct CDR3 sequences, approximately 60% of them appearing once. The TCR comes from a human donor who had recovered from COVID-19. The sequenced sample was CD4+ T cells from blood, cultured in vitro.

The DNA for the CDR3 is TGTGCCAGCAGCCCTGCGGTCAACTATGGCTACACCTTC. It encodes CASSPAVNYGYTF. V gene TRBV6-1 combines with J gene TRBJ1-2, with D unresolved. The germline V gene has CDR1 MNHNS and CDR2 SASEGT. The germline V and J ends were trimmed by 6 bases and 2 bases, with 10 bases remaining between them. This CDR3 comprises 13 residues.